Presented here are 25 T cell receptor beta chains from one specimen sequenced in a study of blood T cell repertoires in COVID-19. The protocol was immunoSEQ multiplex PCR, while the TCRdb copy is restricted to in-frame clones and leaves out a portion. The data hold about 36,000 clones, with roughly nine tenths observed a single time. Sequenced input: peripheral blood. These receptors were collected from a human donor in a cohort sampled during active COVID-19.

The chain has TRBV18 and TRBJ2-5; D may be TRBD2 (6 bases). The CDR3 has 14 residues. V was shortened by 2 bases and J by 5 bases, with 12 bases between the two germline ends. The germline V gene has CDR1 KGHSH and CDR2 LQKENI. Here the CDR3 reads CASSPWRDRETQYF. The CDR3 DNA is TGTGCCAGCTCACCATGGAGGGACCGGGAGACCCAGTACTTC. The full variable domain, its missing parts supplied by reference TRBV18 and TRBJ2-5, is NAGVMQNPRHLVRRRGQEARLRCSPMKGHSHVYWYRQLPEEGLKFMVYLQKENIIDESGMPKERFSAEFPKEGPSILRIQQVVRGDSAAYFCASSPWRDRETQYFGPGTRLLVL.

This clone was observed a single time. The chain is built from TRBV7-9 and TRBJ2-1; 11 positions match TRBD2. The CDR3 has 15 amino acids. The germline gives CDR1 SEHNR, CDR2 FQNEAQ (reference sequence). Trimming removed 5 bases from V and 6 bases from J; junction bases left unmatched: 6. The CDR3 region has the DNA TGTGCCAGCAGCCGTAGCGGGAGGGCCCTCAATGAGCAGTTCTTC. This encodes CASSRSGRALNEQFF.

The V call is TRBV18, the J call TRBJ2-7; possible D gene TRBD1, 6 bases. Germline loops: CDR1 KGHSH, CDR2 LQKENI. V was clipped by 3 bases and J by 4 bases, with 10 bases between them. The CDR3 covers 13 residues. In nucleotides, the CDR3 is TGTGCCAGCTCACCGGGGACAAGATACGAGCAGTACTTC. This sequence encodes CASSPGTRYEQYF.

The V and J genes are TRBV4-3 and TRBJ2-7; possible D gene TRBD2, 6 bases. Trimming left V 0 bases short and J 0 bases short, with 12 bases between. The CDR3 is 16 amino acids. Germline CDR1 LGHNA, CDR2 YSLEER. The CDR3, as DNA: TGCGCCAGCAGCCAAGAATGGCTAGCGAACTCCTACGAGCAGTACTTC. Translation: CASSQEWLANSYEQYF.

V gene TRBV28 combines with J gene TRBJ2-6, with 9 bases lining up with TRBD1. The germline V gene has CDR1 MDHEN and CDR2 SYDVKM. The CDR3 is 17 residues long. With 2 bases clipped from V and 3 bases from J, the junction kept 5 bases outside the gene matches. In DNA, the CDR3 is TGTGCCAGCAGTTTAGGACAGGGGACTTATGGGGCCAACGTCCTGACTTTC. The encoded protein is CASSLGQGTYGANVLTF.

The chain couples TRBV30 to TRBJ2-7, with 8 bases identical to TRBD1. V dropped 0 bases and J dropped 3; count of bases not matched to a gene: 7. The CDR3 consists of 15 residues. Germline CDR1 is GTSNPN and CDR2 is SVGIG (reference sequence). The CDR3 DNA sequence: TGTGCCTGGAGTGTACGGGACAGGATCCTCTACGAGCAGTACTTC. It codes for CAWSVRDRILYEQYF.

The chain combines TRBV18 with TRBJ2-7; the D gene is possibly TRBD2 (5 bases). V was shortened by 3 bases and J by 3 bases, with 15 bases between the two germline ends. The CDR3 runs to 15 residues. CDR1 and CDR2 from the germline V gene are KGHSH and LQKENI. CDR3 sequence reads: CASSPPGREFYEQYF. For the CDR3, the DNA is TGTGCCAGCTCACCCCCGGGGAGAGAATTCTACGAGCAGTACTTC.

This chain links TRBV6-5 with TRBJ2-1, with 12 bases identical to TRBD2. The V segment lost 3 bases and the J segment 10 bases; nucleotides outside the gene matches: 10. Germline lookup yields CDR1 MNHEY and CDR2 SVGAGI. The CDR3 runs 16 residues. The CDR3 region has the DNA TGTGCCAGCAGTTATTCGACTAGCGGGAGTTCGAGGGAGCAGTTCTTC. Protein product: CASSYSTSGSSREQFF.

V and J are TRBV28 and TRBJ1-4, with 12 bases aligning to TRBD1. CDR1 MDHEN and CDR2 SYDVKM come from the germline V gene. The junction had 7 bases not matched to a gene; V was cut back by 9 bases and J by 8 bases. This CDR3 is 14 amino acids long. The DNA of the CDR3 is TGTGCCAGTATCAAGGGACAGGGGGCGGAAAAACTGTTTTTT. The encoded protein is CASIKGQGAEKLFF. Combining the CDR3 with reference TRBV28 and TRBJ1-4 gives the whole variable domain DVKVTQSSRYLVKRTGEKVFLECVQDMDHENMFWYRQDPGLGLRLIYFSYDVKMKEKGDIPEGYSVSREKKERFSLILESASTNQTSMYLCASIKGQGAEKLFFGSGTQLSVL.

V and J are TRBV7-9 and TRBJ2-5; 10 nucleotides agree with TRBD2. V shed 3 bases and J 4 bases; nucleotides not matched to a gene: 2. The CDR3 runs to 14 residues. Germline V gene data show CDR1 as SEHNR and CDR2 as FQNEAQ (reference sequence). CDR3 sequence (DNA): TGTGCCAGCAGCTTGAGCGGGAGGGGAGAGACCCAGTACTTC. Residues: CASSLSGRGETQYF.

The rearrangement links TRBV25-1 to TRBJ2-4; no clear D. The germline V gene encodes CDR1 MGHDK and CDR2 SYGVNS. The CDR3 consists of 12 residues. Trimming stripped 7 bases from V and 3 bases from J, with 7 bases between. CDR3 DNA: TGTGCCAGCATGTCGGTCAAAAACATTCAGTACTTC. Encoded protein: CASMSVKNIQYF.

This rearrangement joins TRBV5-6 to TRBJ2-3; 7 bases are shared with TRBD2. Germline lookup yields CDR1 SGHDT and CDR2 YYEEEE. Trimming removed 7 bases from V and 6 bases from J; junction bases left unmatched: 14. The CDR3 extends over 15 amino acids. As DNA, the CDR3 is TGTGCCAGCTCCGGAGCGGGATTAGCCCTGGATACGCAGTATTTT. Residues: CASSGAGLALDTQYF. Full variable domain (outside the CDR3, taken from reference TRBV5-6 and TRBJ2-3): DAGVTQSPTHLIKTRGQQVTLRCSPKSGHDTVSWYQQALGQGPQFIFQYYEEEERQRGNFPDRFSGHQFPNYSSELNVNALLLGDSALYLCASSGAGLALDTQYFGPGTRLTVL.

The chain carries TRBV9 and TRBJ1-1, with 7 positions matching TRBD1. The trim removed 4 bases at V and 5 bases at J, leaving 11 bases unmatched. The CDR3 runs 15 residues. CDR1 SGDLS and CDR2 YYNGEE come from the germline V gene. The CDR3 DNA follows: TGTGCCAGCAGCCCTCGGACAGGCGCGGGGACTGAAGCTTTCTTT. It codes for CASSPRTGAGTEAFF.

This rearrangement joins TRBV27 to TRBJ1-5, with 7 bases matching TRBD1. The CDR3 length is 14 residues. Germline trimming cut 2 bases from V and 7 bases from J; bases unmatched to any gene: 5. Germline lookup yields CDR1 MNHEY and CDR2 SMNVEV (reference sequence). The CDR3 DNA follows: TGTGCCAGCAGTTTAAAGGGGGCAGGGCAGCCCCAGCATTTT. It translates to CASSLKGAGQPQHF.

This clone was observed a handful of times. This chain links TRBV6-5 with TRBJ2-2; 8 bases map to TRBD1. The CDR3 loop spans 15 amino acids. V was clipped by 11 bases and J by 3 bases; unmatched bases: 11. Germline loops: CDR1 MNHEY, CDR2 SVGAGI. The DNA for the CDR3 is TGTGCCGTCAAGGGGCAGGGGGCTGACACCGGGGAGCTGTTTTTT. It is translated as CAVKGQGADTGELFF.

This clone was picked up one time. The chain is built from TRBV19 and TRBJ2-3; D ambiguous. Trimming stripped 6 bases from V and 4 bases from J, with 11 bases between. This CDR3 region has 13 residues. The V gene's germline CDR1 is LNHDA and CDR2 SQIVND (reference sequence). Here the CDR3 reads CASRRSRPDTQYF. CDR3 sequence (DNA): TGTGCCAGTAGAAGGAGCCGTCCAGATACGCAGTATTTT.

The chain joins TRBV18 to TRBJ2-1; no firm D call. Trimming took 3 bases from V and 4 from J, leaving 13 bases between them. The CDR3 length is 15 residues. CDR1 is KGHSH and CDR2 is LQKENI in the germline V gene. The CDR3 coding sequence is TGTGCCAGCTCACCCAGACTGGTCGGATACAATGAGCAGTTCTTC. Encoded protein: CASSPRLVGYNEQFF.

The CDR3, as DNA: TGTGCCAGCAGCTCAAACCGACTCCGGGGGTACGGCTACACCTTC. It codes for CASSSNRLRGYGYTF. The chain joins TRBV7-8 to TRBJ1-2; D is perhaps TRBD1 (5 bases). Germline V gene sequence: CDR1 SGHVS, CDR2 FQNEAQ. With 4 bases removed from V and 8 bases from J, the gap between germline ends came to 20 bases. The CDR3 spans 15 residues. The variable domain in full, completed from reference TRBV7-8 and TRBJ1-2, reads GAGVSQSPRYKVAKRGQDVALRCDPISGHVSLFWYQQALGQGPEFLTYFQNEAQLDKSGLPSDRFFAERPEGSVSTLKIQRTQQEDSAVYLCASSSNRLRGYGYTFGSGTRLTVV.

V usage is TRBV28 and J usage is TRBJ2-4; tentatively, D is TRBD1 (6 bases). The CDR3 runs to 15 residues. Trimming shortened V by 2 bases and J by 6 bases, and 14 bases separated the two germline ends. Germline values: CDR1 MDHEN, CDR2 SYDVKM. The CDR3 loop reads CASSLGTTVLNIQYF. For the CDR3, the DNA is TGTGCCAGCAGTTTAGGGACAACGGTCCTAAACATTCAGTACTTC.

This chain connects TRBV19 to TRBJ2-7; D is possibly TRBD2 (6 bases). The CDR3 loop spans 14 amino acids. Trimming cost V 6 bases and J 0 bases, with 12 bases left between them. Germline-derived CDR1 and CDR2 are LNHDA and SQIVND (reference sequence). CDR3 amino acids: CASRPSGGSYEQYF. The CDR3 DNA reads as TGTGCCAGTAGACCCTCCGGGGGCTCCTACGAGCAGTACTTC.

This chain uses TRBV6-5 with TRBJ2-7; 9 bases fit TRBD1. This CDR3 contains 14 residues. Per the germline V gene, CDR1 is MNHEY and CDR2 is SVGAGI. Germline trimming cut 5 bases from V and 3 bases from J; bases unmatched to any gene: 5. In DNA form, the CDR3 reads TGTGCCAGCAGTAAGTCGACAGGGGGCTACGAGCAGTACTTC. It specifies CASSKSTGGYEQYF.

The V call is TRBV3-1 (or the pseudogene TRBV3-2), the J call TRBJ2-7; the D gene is possibly TRBD2 (6 bases). The CDR3 extends over 16 amino acids. The ends were cut back, 7 bases at V and 0 bases at J, with 19 bases in the middle. The germline V gene has CDR1 LGHDT and CDR2 YNNKEL (reference sequence). In nucleotides, the CDR3 is TGTGCCAGCACCGCAAAGGGCGGGGCGAGCTCCTACGAGCAGTACTTC. Protein: CASTAKGGASSYEQYF.

This clone appeared once. This chain connects TRBV5-6 to TRBJ2-3; TRBD2 matches at 10 bases. This CDR3 comprises 17 residues. Germline-derived CDR1 and CDR2 are SGHDT and YYEEEE. The trim removed 4 bases at V and 11 bases at J, leaving 19 bases unmatched. The CDR3 loop reads CASSLYRPGLASLGQYF. Written as DNA, the CDR3 is TGTGCCAGCAGCCTATACCGGCCGGGACTAGCGTCCTTAGGGCAGTATTTT.

The genes are TRBV2 and TRBJ2-2; maybe TRBD2 (6 bases). V was clipped by 1 base and J by 6 bases, with 15 bases between them. Per the germline V gene, CDR1 is SNHLY and CDR2 is FYNNEI. CDR3 length: 16 residues. The CDR3 DNA follows: TGTGCCAGCAGTGAAGGGGGGGTCAGGGCGGCCGGGGAGCTGTTTTTT. Its translation: CASSEGGVRAAGELFF.

The chain links TRBV29-1 to TRBJ2-7, with 12 nucleotides matching TRBD1. Germline trimming cut 3 bases from V and 5 bases from J; bases unmatched to any gene: 2. In germline, CDR1 is SQVTM, CDR2 ANQGSEA. CDR3 length equals 13 residues. CDR3 bases: TGCAGCGTTGAGGGACAGGGGGCCGACGAGCAGTACTTC. It yields the protein CSVEGQGADEQYF.